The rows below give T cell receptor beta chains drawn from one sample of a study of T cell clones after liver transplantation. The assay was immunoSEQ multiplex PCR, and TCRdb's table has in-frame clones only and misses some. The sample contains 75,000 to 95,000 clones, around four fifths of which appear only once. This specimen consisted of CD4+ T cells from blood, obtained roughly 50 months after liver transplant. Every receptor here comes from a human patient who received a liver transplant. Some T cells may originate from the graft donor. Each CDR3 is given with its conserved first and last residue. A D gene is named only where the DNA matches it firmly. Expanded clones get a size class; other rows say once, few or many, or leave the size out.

CDR3aa: CASSESRSSGNTIYF
CDR3nt: TGCGCCAGCAGTGAGTCCCGGAGCTCTGGAAACACCATATATTTT
abundance: few
v_gene: TRBV10-1
j_gene: TRBJ1-3
d_gene: -
len: 15

CDR3aa: CASSWTSDPETQYF
CDR3nt: TGCGCCAGCAGCTGGACTAGCGACCCGGAGACCCAGTACTTC
abundance: -
v_gene: TRBV5-1
j_gene: TRBJ2-5
d_gene: TRBD2
len: 14

CDR3aa: CASRPPRGGETQYF
CDR3nt: TGTGCCAGCAGACCCCCCAGGGGGGGAGAGACCCAGTACTTC
abundance: -
v_gene: TRBV6-5
j_gene: TRBJ2-5
d_gene: -
len: 14

CDR3aa: CASSLEPRGDYGYTF
CDR3nt: TGTGCCAGCAGCTTGGAACCCAGGGGAGACTATGGCTACACCTTC
abundance: once
v_gene: TRBV5-6
j_gene: TRBJ1-2
d_gene: -
len: 15

CDR3aa: CASSLRGAHYGYTF
CDR3nt: TGTGCCAGCAGCCTCCGGGGCGCGCACTATGGCTACACCTTC
abundance: -
v_gene: TRBV5-6
j_gene: TRBJ1-2
d_gene: -
len: 14

CDR3aa: CASRRSGFGNTEAFF
CDR3nt: TGTGCCAGCAGACGATCAGGTTTTGGGAACACTGAAGCTTTCTTT
abundance: few
v_gene: TRBV28
j_gene: TRBJ1-1
d_gene: -
len: 15

CDR3aa: CASSSGRGYYGYTF
CDR3nt: TGTGCCAGCAGCTCCGGAAGGGGGTACTATGGCTACACCTTC
abundance: -
v_gene: TRBV7-2
j_gene: TRBJ1-2
d_gene: -
len: 14

CDR3aa: CASSLIGQTDTQYF
CDR3nt: TGTGCCAGCAGCTTAATCGGACAAACAGATACGCAGTATTTT
abundance: -
v_gene: TRBV7-7
j_gene: TRBJ2-3
d_gene: -
len: 14

CDR3aa: CARRGGPTGTQYF
CDR3nt: TGTGCCAGAAGGGGCGGGCCCACAGGGACCCAGTACTTC
abundance: -
v_gene: TRBV5-3
j_gene: TRBJ2-5
d_gene: -
len: 13

CDR3aa: CASASGRGYNEQFF
CDR3nt: TGTGCCAGCGCTAGCGGGAGGGGGTACAATGAGCAGTTCTTC
abundance: -
v_gene: TRBV6-1
j_gene: TRBJ2-1
d_gene: TRBD2
len: 14

CDR3aa: CAISAEGTSTDTQYF
CDR3nt: TGTGCCATCAGTGCGGAGGGGACTAGCACAGATACGCAGTATTTT
abundance: -
v_gene: TRBV10-3
j_gene: TRBJ2-3
d_gene: -
len: 15

CDR3aa: CASSSPGPSTDTQYF
CDR3nt: TGTGCCAGCAGTTCACCGGGACCCAGCACAGATACGCAGTATTTT
abundance: -
v_gene: TRBV6-5
j_gene: TRBJ2-3
d_gene: -
len: 15

CDR3aa: CASSPNSQGTGELFF
CDR3nt: TGTGCCAGCAGCCCGAACTCACAGGGCACCGGGGAGCTGTTTTTT
abundance: -
v_gene: TRBV9
j_gene: TRBJ2-2
d_gene: -
len: 15

CDR3aa: CASNTASGETDTQYF
CDR3nt: TGTGCCAGCAACACGGCTAGCGGGGAAACAGATACGCAGTATTTT
abundance: -
v_gene: TRBV6-5
j_gene: TRBJ2-3
d_gene: TRBD2
len: 15

CDR3aa: CASRPEVTGGGIQYF
CDR3nt: TGCGCCAGCCGGCCGGAAGTGACAGGGGGTGGCATTCAGTACTTC
abundance: -
v_gene: TRBV5-1
j_gene: TRBJ2-4
d_gene: TRBD1
len: 15

CDR3aa: CASNDPVAYSTEAFF
CDR3nt: TGTGCCTCAAATGACCCAGTGGCGTATAGTACTGAAGCTTTCTTT
abundance: -
v_gene: TRBV19
j_gene: TRBJ1-1
d_gene: -
len: 15

CDR3aa: CASTKGTTYGYTF
CDR3nt: TGTGCCAGCACCAAAGGGACAACCTATGGCTACACCTTC
abundance: -
v_gene: TRBV2
j_gene: TRBJ1-2
d_gene: -
len: 13

CDR3aa: CASGTVRNEQFF
CDR3nt: TGTGCCAGCGGGACGGTAAGAAATGAGCAGTTCTTC
abundance: -
v_gene: TRBV19
j_gene: TRBJ2-1
d_gene: -
len: 12

CDR3aa: CATSGGPGELFF
CDR3nt: TGTGCCACCTCAGGGGGACCCGGGGAGCTGTTTTTT
abundance: once
v_gene: TRBV25-1
j_gene: TRBJ2-2
d_gene: TRBD1
len: 12

CDR3aa: CATQDRGSANEKLFF
CDR3nt: TGTGCCACCCAGGACAGGGGGTCTGCTAATGAAAAACTGTTTTTT
abundance: -
v_gene: TRBV6-5
j_gene: TRBJ1-4
d_gene: TRBD1
len: 15

CDR3aa: CASSWGRDMGARKTQYF
CDR3nt: TGTGCCAGCAGCTGGGGGCGTGATATGGGCGCTAGAAAGACCCAGTACTTC
abundance: -
v_gene: TRBV11-2
j_gene: TRBJ2-5
d_gene: -
len: 17

CDR3aa: CASSGQGTDTQYF
CDR3nt: TGTGCCAGCAGTGGCCAGGGGACAGATACGCAGTATTTT
abundance: -
v_gene: TRBV25-1
j_gene: TRBJ2-3
d_gene: -
len: 13

CDR3aa: CASSLSRNYEQYF
CDR3nt: TGTGCCAGCAGCTTGTCCAGGAACTACGAGCAGTACTTC
abundance: -
v_gene: TRBV7-2
j_gene: TRBJ2-7
d_gene: -
len: 13

CDR3aa: CASMVGTRQETQYF
CDR3nt: TGTGCCAGCATGGTCGGGACAAGGCAAGAGACCCAGTACTTC
abundance: once
v_gene: TRBV28
j_gene: TRBJ2-5
d_gene: -
len: 14

CDR3aa: CASSQRDGGLTEAFF
CDR3nt: TGCGCCAGCAGCCAGAGGGACGGAGGCCTGACTGAAGCTTTCTTT
abundance: -
v_gene: TRBV4-3
j_gene: TRBJ1-1
d_gene: -
len: 15

CDR3aa: CASSQEPTGTRILF
CDR3nt: TGCGCCAGCAGCCAAGAACCAACCGGGACCAGAATCCTCTTC
abundance: -
v_gene: TRBV4-1
j_gene: TRBJ2-1
d_gene: -
len: 14

CDR3aa: CASSLPGKVSKNIQYF
CDR3nt: TGTGCCAGCAGTTTGCCAGGGAAAGTATCCAAAAACATTCAGTACTTC
abundance: -
v_gene: TRBV28
j_gene: TRBJ2-4
d_gene: -
len: 16

CDR3aa: CASSGARANTGELFF
CDR3nt: TGCGCCAGCAGCGGCGCCAGGGCGAACACCGGGGAGCTGTTTTTT
abundance: -
v_gene: TRBV5-1
j_gene: TRBJ2-2
d_gene: -
len: 15

CDR3aa: CASSEVGRQETQYF
CDR3nt: TGTGCCAGCAGTGAAGTGGGCAGGCAAGAGACCCAGTACTTC
abundance: -
v_gene: TRBV6-1
j_gene: TRBJ2-5
d_gene: -
len: 14

CDR3aa: CSAHWASTQYF
CDR3nt: TGCAGTGCTCACTGGGCGTCTACGCAGTATTTT
abundance: -
v_gene: TRBV20-1
j_gene: TRBJ2-3
d_gene: -
len: 11

CDR3aa: CASGNDRAYNEQFF
CDR3nt: TGTGCTAGTGGCAACGACAGAGCCTACAATGAGCAGTTCTTC
abundance: -
v_gene: TRBV12-5
j_gene: TRBJ2-1
d_gene: -
len: 14

CDR3aa: CASSQDAGGQDTQYF
CDR3nt: TGCGCCAGCAGCCAAGATGCTGGGGGTCAAGATACGCAGTATTTT
abundance: -
v_gene: TRBV4-3
j_gene: TRBJ2-3
d_gene: -
len: 15

CDR3aa: CASSGQGGTEAFF
CDR3nt: TGTGCCAGCAGTGGACAGGGAGGGACTGAGGCTTTCTTT
abundance: -
v_gene: TRBV2
j_gene: TRBJ1-1
d_gene: TRBD1
len: 13

CDR3aa: CASSQDLFAGEGKLFF
CDR3nt: TGTGCCAGCAGCCAAGATTTGTTTGCGGGCGAGGGGAAACTGTTTTTT
abundance: few
v_gene: TRBV14
j_gene: TRBJ1-4
d_gene: -
len: 16

CDR3aa: CASSLAGQGTDTQYF
CDR3nt: TGTGCCAGCAGCTTAGCCGGTCAGGGCACAGATACGCAGTATTTT
abundance: -
v_gene: TRBV11-3
j_gene: TRBJ2-3
d_gene: -
len: 15

CDR3aa: CASSPRDSSYEQYF
CDR3nt: TGTGCCAGCTCCCCCCGGGACAGCTCCTACGAGCAGTACTTC
abundance: -
v_gene: TRBV19
j_gene: TRBJ2-7
d_gene: TRBD1
len: 14

CDR3aa: CASTPQGTNNSPLHF
CDR3nt: TGTGCCAGCACCCCACAGGGGACAAATAATTCACCCCTCCACTTT
abundance: few
v_gene: TRBV27
j_gene: TRBJ1-6
d_gene: TRBD1
len: 15

CDR3aa: CASSPAVRESTDTQYF
CDR3nt: TGTGCCAGCAGCCCAGCAGTGAGGGAAAGCACAGATACGCAGTATTTT
abundance: -
v_gene: TRBV11-1
j_gene: TRBJ2-3
d_gene: -
len: 16

CDR3aa: CASSPQGPWATGNTIYF
CDR3nt: TGTGCCAGCAGCCCACAGGGGCCGTGGGCTACTGGAAACACCATATATTTT
abundance: -
v_gene: TRBV7-9
j_gene: TRBJ1-3
d_gene: TRBD1
len: 17

CDR3aa: CASSFRGQETQYF
CDR3nt: TGTGCCAGCAGTTTCCGGGGCCAAGAGACCCAGTACTTC
abundance: -
v_gene: TRBV27
j_gene: TRBJ2-5
d_gene: -
len: 13

CDR3aa: CASGLGLSGPETQYF
CDR3nt: TGTGCTAGTGGTTTGGGCCTATCAGGGCCAGAGACCCAGTACTTC
abundance: -
v_gene: TRBV12-5
j_gene: TRBJ2-5
d_gene: -
len: 15

CDR3aa: CAWSGAGAEKLFF
CDR3nt: TGTGCCTGGAGTGGGGCGGGGGCGGAAAAACTGTTTTTT
abundance: -
v_gene: TRBV30
j_gene: TRBJ1-4
d_gene: -
len: 13